A single sample is the source of the 19 T cell receptor beta chains below, sequenced in a study of T cell responses to AZD1222 COVID-19 vaccine. Clones were read by immunoSEQ multiplex PCR, and TCRdb kept only the in-frame ones, dropping some. The data contain around 200,000 clones, about 93% of them singletons. Sequenced here: peripheral blood, sampled 28 days after the second dose of the MenACWY control vaccine. These receptor sequences come from an adult who received the MenACWY meningococcal vaccine as a control.

V usage is TRBV18 and J usage is TRBJ2-1; D is unclear. The germline V gene has CDR1 KGHSH and CDR2 LQKENI. V lost 6 bases, J lost 3 bases, and 9 bases lay in between. This CDR3 is 13 amino acids long. CDR3 amino acids: CASSKGLYNEQFF. CDR3 sequence (DNA): TGTGCCAGCTCGAAGGGTCTCTACAATGAGCAGTTCTTC.

This rearrangement joins TRBV6-5 to TRBJ2-3; 7 positions match TRBD1. V gave up 6 bases and J gave up 8 bases; unmatched junction bases: 8. This CDR3 contains 13 residues. In germline, CDR1 is MNHEY, CDR2 SVGAGI. The CDR3 nucleotides read TGTGCCAGCAGCCTTACCGGACAGGCTACGCAGTATTTT. Translation: CASSLTGQATQYF.

The sample holds a few counts of this clone. This chain connects TRBV5-6 to TRBJ1-2; D not resolved. The length of the CDR3 is 13 residues. The germline V gene encodes CDR1 SGHDT and CDR2 YYEEEE. V lost 0 bases to trimming and J lost 8 bases, with 11 bases between them. The CDR3 nucleotides are TGTGCCAGCAGCTTGGTGTTGAGCGGAGGCTACACCTTC. Encoded protein: CASSLVLSGGYTF.

This sequence joins TRBV6-2 or TRBV6-3 and TRBJ2-5, with 7 positions matching TRBD1. The germline V gene has CDR1 MNHEY and CDR2 SVGEGT. The CDR3 is made up of 15 amino acids. Trimming took 0 bases from V and 4 from J; bases not matched to a gene: 5. Here the CDR3 reads CASSYSSYRGETQYF. As DNA, the CDR3 is TGTGCCAGCAGTTACTCCTCATACAGGGGAGAGACCCAGTACTTC.

CDR3 nucleotides: TGTGCCAGCCGCGGGATGAGCACAGATACGCAGTATTTT. As protein: CASRGMSTDTQYF. The V call is TRBV6-5, the J call TRBJ2-3; D is possibly TRBD2 (6 bases). The CDR3 runs 13 residues. CDR1 and CDR2 (germline): MNHEY, SVGAGI. Trimming stripped 8 bases from V and 0 bases from J, with 9 bases between.

This chain uses TRBV5-1 with TRBJ1-2; TRBD1 agrees at 7 bases. With 3 bases clipped from V and 2 bases from J, the junction kept 7 bases outside the gene matches. Germline CDR1 is SGHRS and CDR2 is YFSETQ. The CDR3 runs to 15 residues. CDR3 sequence: CASSSLMTGNYGYTF. The CDR3 DNA reads TGCGCCAGCAGCTCGCTGATGACAGGGAACTATGGCTACACCTTC.

This chain links TRBV5-4 with TRBJ2-1, with 9 bases identical to TRBD2. There are 16 residues in the CDR3. V trimming: 4 bases; J trimming: 3 bases; junction bases outside the gene matches: 8. The germline V gene has CDR1 SGHNT and CDR2 YYREEE (reference sequence). CDR3 DNA: TGTGCCAGCAGCGTGTATAGCGGGGGCTACTACAATGAGCAGTTCTTC. Protein product: CASSVYSGGYYNEQFF.

This sequence joins TRBV28 and TRBJ1-2; D remains ambiguous. V was cut by 4 bases and J by 8 bases, with 8 bases left in between. The CDR3 spans 11 residues. CDR1 and CDR2 from the germline V gene are MDHEN and SYDVKM. The CDR3: CASSSLTGYTF. CDR3 coding DNA: TGTGCCAGCAGTTCCCTTACAGGCTACACCTTC.

This rearrangement joins TRBV7-3 to TRBJ2-5; 8 bases are a match to TRBD2. V lost 2 bases and J lost 5; bases outside the gene matches: 7. This CDR3 region has 15 residues. Per the germline V gene, CDR1 is SGHTA and CDR2 is FQGTGA. The CDR3, as DNA: TGTGCCAGCAGCTTATACGGGGGGGCATTGGAGACCCAGTACTTC. Translation gives CASSLYGGALETQYF.

The chain employs TRBV4-3 and TRBJ2-1; D uncertain. Trimming removed 1 base from V and 13 bases from J, with 17 bases in between. Per the germline V gene, CDR1 is LGHNA and CDR2 is YSLEER. This CDR3 is built from 14 residues. CDR3 region: CASSQVPRTMEQFF. DNA for the CDR3: TGCGCCAGCAGCCAAGTTCCCAGGACGATGGAACAGTTCTTC.

Here the CDR3 reads CASSRGRRTQYF. CDR3 DNA sequence: TGTGCCAGCAGCCGGGGGAGGCGGACCCAGTACTTC. The V call is TRBV6-5, the J call TRBJ2-5; D is perhaps TRBD2 (6 bases). The germline CDR1 and CDR2 sequences are MNHEY and SVGAGI. The CDR3 consists of 12 residues. V shed 6 bases and J shed 7 bases, with 12 bases lying between them.

This chain uses TRBV11-2 with TRBJ2-7, with TRBD1 as a possible D gene (5 bases). V dropped 1 base and J dropped 5 bases, with 6 bases sitting between them. CDR1 is SGHAT, CDR2 FQNNGV, per germline. The CDR3 is 12 amino acids. The CDR3 nucleotides are TGTGCCAGCAGCTTAGGGGGCCACGAGCAGTACTTC. Protein sequence: CASSLGGHEQYF.

The chain uses TRBV30 and TRBJ2-7; D gene uncertain. In germline, CDR1 is GTSNPN, CDR2 SVGIG (reference sequence). Trimming left V 5 bases short and J 2 bases short, with 13 bases between. The CDR3 is made up of 13 amino acids. In DNA, the CDR3 is TGTGCCTGGTCGGTAAGGGATCCCTACGAGCAGTACTTC. This translates into CAWSVRDPYEQYF.

This sequence joins TRBV19 and TRBJ2-7; TRBD1 agrees at 8 bases. The CDR3 runs 18 residues. V lost 9 bases, J lost 0 bases, and 19 bases stayed unmatched. CDR1 and CDR2 (germline): LNHDA, SQIVND (reference sequence). The DNA of the CDR3 is TGTGCCAGGGCGGAGGACAGGGCCAAATACCTTAGCTCCTACGAGCAGTACTTC. Encoded protein: CARAEDRAKYLSSYEQYF.

This clone was found once. As DNA, the CDR3 is TGCGCCAGCAGCTCAGAGGGGAACACTGAAGCTTTCTTT. Residues: CASSSEGNTEAFF. V is TRBV5-1 and J is TRBJ1-1, with D uncertain. Germline loops: CDR1 SGHRS, CDR2 YFSETQ. Trimming removed 3 bases from V and 1 base from J, with 7 bases in between. The length of the CDR3 is 13 residues.

The chain joins TRBV2 to TRBJ1-1, with a possible D match to TRBD1 (6 bases). This CDR3 spans 13 amino acids. V lost 6 bases and J lost 4, with 12 bases in between. CDR1 SNHLY and CDR2 FYNNEI come from the germline V gene. The CDR3: CASREQGSTEAFF. The CDR3 DNA is TGTGCCAGCAGGGAACAGGGAAGCACTGAAGCTTTCTTT.

The chain recombines TRBV6-2 or TRBV6-3 with TRBJ2-4; D gene unclear. Germline CDR1 reads MNHEY; CDR2 reads SVGEGT. V lost 0 bases, J lost 0 bases, and 9 bases lay in between. The CDR3 runs 16 residues. The CDR3 sequence: CASSYSASLAKNIQYF. The CDR3 nucleotides read TGTGCCAGCAGTTACTCGGCGAGCTTAGCCAAAAACATTCAGTACTTC.

This chain links TRBV28 with TRBJ2-7; TRBD2 is a possible D gene (7 bases). Between the trimmed V and J ends, which lost 7 bases and 2 bases, there was a span of 18 bases. Germline V gene lookup returns CDR1 MDHEN and CDR2 SYDVKM. The CDR3 runs to 15 residues. CDR3 bases: TGTGCCAGCACAGAAGGGGGGGGGCCGACCTACGAGCAGTACTTC. Protein product: CASTEGGGPTYEQYF.

The chain uses TRBV10-1 and TRBJ2-7; no clear D. CDR3 length equals 14 residues. The ends were cut back, 4 bases at V and 0 bases at J, with 10 bases in the middle. Looked up from germline, CDR1 is WNHNN and CDR2 is SYGVQD (reference sequence). CDR3 sequence (DNA): TGCGCCAGCAGTGTTAAGCGTAGCTCCTACGAGCAGTACTTC. It encodes CASSVKRSSYEQYF.